One and the same sample provided the 17 T cell receptor beta chains below, sequenced in a study of OX40 agonist ivuxolimab in advanced cancers. Using immunoSEQ multiplex PCR, the repertoire was profiled, and TCRdb retains in-frame clones only, with some absent. The sample has over 100,000 clones, about 93% seen once; the top ten hold about 0.93%. The sequences come from CD4+ or CD8+ T cells sorted from blood, collected in a trial of the OX40 agonist ivuxolimab. The receptors come from an adult with an advanced solid tumor such as melanoma, head and neck, liver or kidney cancer.

V and J are TRBV7-2 and TRBJ1-2, with TRBD1 identical over 10 bases. The CDR3 has 15 amino acids. V shed 5 bases and J 5 bases; nucleotides not matched to a gene: 8. Germline V CDR1 and CDR2: SGHTA, FQGNSA. The DNA of the CDR3 is TGTGCCAGCAGCGCCCGGGACAGGGGTAAATATGGCTACACCTTC. As protein: CASSARDRGKYGYTF.

The chain carries TRBV6-5 and TRBJ2-7, with 11 bases that match TRBD2. V dropped 2 bases and J dropped 7; count of bases not matched to a gene: 7. This CDR3 is 15 amino acids long. In germline, CDR1 is MNHEY, CDR2 SVGAGI. The CDR3 nucleotides are TGTGCCAGCAGTTACGGCTCTAGCGGGGGGAGGGAGCAGTACTTC. It yields the protein CASSYGSSGGREQYF.

This clone was counted a single time. The chain recombines TRBV11-2 with TRBJ1-6; 7 nucleotides align to TRBD1. Germline trimming cut 3 bases from V and 7 bases from J; bases unmatched to any gene: 6. Germline lookup yields CDR1 SGHAT and CDR2 FQNNGV. This CDR3 has 15 residues. This chain's CDR3 is CASSFQTGSNSPLHF. In DNA form, the CDR3 reads TGTGCCAGCAGCTTCCAGACAGGGTCCAATTCACCCCTCCACTTT.

This clone has only one observation. This chain connects TRBV30 to TRBJ2-5; D not resolved. Germline CDR1 and CDR2: GTSNPN and SVGIG (reference sequence). The CDR3 has 12 amino acids. Between the trimmed V and J ends, which lost 3 bases and 14 bases, there was a span of 19 bases. CDR3 sequence reads: CAWSLPPSPSYF. CDR3 sequence (DNA): TGTGCCTGGAGCCTACCCCCGAGCCCCTCCTACTTC.

V is TRBV28 and J is TRBJ1-1; unclear D gene. Trimming stripped 6 bases from V and 7 bases from J, with 9 bases between. This CDR3 has 11 amino acids. Germline loops: CDR1 MDHEN, CDR2 SYDVKM. CDR3 in amino acids: CASSRRYEAFF. The CDR3 region has the DNA TGTGCCAGCAGCCGTCGATATGAAGCTTTCTTT.

The rearrangement links TRBV10-1 to TRBJ1-4, with no clear D. Germline V gene data show CDR1 as WNHNN and CDR2 as SYGVQD (reference sequence). Trimming took off 7 bases at V and 5 bases at J, with 17 bases between the two ends. The CDR3 length is 15 residues. CDR3 DNA: TGCGCCAGCACTACCCTGGAAGTGGGGAATGAAAAACTGTTTTTT. Residues: CASTTLEVGNEKLFF.

V gene TRBV6-1 combines with J gene TRBJ2-5; D call uncertain. Per germline, CDR1 MNHNS and CDR2 SASEGT. The CDR3 covers 15 residues. The ends were cut back, 6 bases at V and 4 bases at J, with 18 bases in the middle. CDR3 sequence reads: CASRTGLGIGETQYF. Here the CDR3 DNA reads TGTGCCAGCAGGACGGGTCTCGGCATTGGAGAGACCCAGTACTTC.

This clone was seen just once. This chain joins TRBV5-1 and TRBJ2-3; D remains ambiguous. This CDR3 comprises 12 residues. V dropped 4 bases and J dropped 2 bases, with 5 bases sitting between them. Germline assignment: CDR1 SGHRS and CDR2 YFSETQ. CDR3 nucleotide sequence: TGCGCCAGCAGCCCTAACACAGATACGCAGTATTTT. It codes for CASSPNTDTQYF. Supplemented by reference TRBV5-1 and TRBJ2-3, the full variable domain reads KAGVTQTPRYLIKTRGQQVTLSCSPISGHRSVSWYQQTPGQGLQFLFEYFSETQRNKGNFPGRFSGRQFSNSRSEMNVSTLELGDSALYLCASSPNTDTQYFGPGTRLTVL.

The chain combines TRBV7-9 with TRBJ2-1; 9 bases fit TRBD2. Per germline, CDR1 SEHNR and CDR2 FQNEAQ (reference sequence). The CDR3 consists of 16 residues. With V trimmed by 5 bases and J by 3 bases, 8 bases remained unmatched. The CDR3 region has the DNA TGTGCCAGCAGCATCTCCGGGACTAGCAGCTACAATGAGCAGTTCTTC. It is translated as CASSISGTSSYNEQFF. Using reference TRBV7-9 and TRBJ2-1 for the parts outside the CDR3, the full variable domain is DTGVSQNPRHKITKRGQNVTFRCDPISEHNRLYWYRQTLGQGPEFLTYFQNEAQLEKSRLLSDRFSAERPKGSFSTLEIQRTEQGDSAMYLCASSISGTSSYNEQFFGPGTRLTVL.

The rearrangement links TRBV5-1 to TRBJ1-1, with D tentatively TRBD1 (5 bases). Trimming took off 2 bases at V and 4 bases at J, with 12 bases between the two ends. Per the germline V gene, CDR1 is SGHRS and CDR2 is YFSETQ. This CDR3 comprises 14 residues. This CDR3 is CASSFQGESTEAFF. The CDR3 DNA follows: TGCGCCAGCAGCTTCCAAGGGGAGAGCACTGAAGCTTTCTTT.

The sample holds a few counts of this clone. V and J are TRBV6-1 and TRBJ2-7; 9 nucleotides line up with TRBD1. CDR1 is MNHNS and CDR2 is SASEGT in the germline V gene. J gave up 4 bases and V 7 bases, and 11 bases lay outside the gene matches. The CDR3 totals 15 residues. The CDR3 bases are TGTGCCAGCATGGGGGGGTGGACAGGGGATTACGAGCAGTACTTC. Protein product: CASMGGWTGDYEQYF.

The V gene is TRBV11-2, the J gene TRBJ2-2, with TRBD2 matching over 8 bases. The CDR3 has 18 residues. Trimming took 6 bases from V and 5 from J; bases not matched to a gene: 17. CDR1 and CDR2 from the germline V gene are SGHAT and FQNNGV. CDR3 nucleotide sequence: TGTGCCAGCAGTTTACTTGGCGGGAGGTTGGGAGCGACCGGGGAGCTGTTTTTT. This translates into CASSLLGGRLGATGELFF.

This chain uses TRBV2 with TRBJ2-3, with 7 nucleotides matching TRBD1. Germline CDR1 and CDR2: SNHLY and FYNNEI. This CDR3 is built from 14 residues. Trimming at V came to 6 bases and at J to 1 base, leaving 4 bases not matched to a gene. The CDR3 DNA reads as TGTGCCAGCAGCCGGGACAGACGCACAGATACGCAGTATTTT. As protein: CASSRDRRTDTQYF.

The chain is built from TRBV5-5 and TRBJ1-1; possible D gene TRBD1, 6 bases. The CDR3 consists of 16 residues. Germline assignment: CDR1 SGHKS and CDR2 YYEKEE (reference sequence). V lost 0 bases, J lost 5 bases, and 17 bases lay in between. The CDR3 loop reads CASSLGDTGRWTEAFF. In DNA, the CDR3 is TGTGCCAGCAGCTTGGGGGACACCGGAAGGTGGACTGAAGCTTTCTTT.

The chain uses TRBV4-3 and TRBJ2-3; no firm D call. Germline lookup yields CDR1 LGHNA and CDR2 YSLEER. V lost 0 bases and J 6 bases, leaving 16 bases between the germline ends. This CDR3 has 16 residues. The chain's CDR3 is CASSQEIRLPLDTQYF. CDR3 bases: TGCGCCAGCAGCCAAGAAATCCGACTGCCTTTGGATACGCAGTATTTT.

The chain couples TRBV6-5 to TRBJ1-5, with a weak D call TRBD1 (5 bases). Germline values: CDR1 MNHEY, CDR2 SVGAGI. V lost 2 bases to trimming and J lost 6 bases, with 14 bases between them. The CDR3 is 15 residues long. The DNA of the CDR3 is TGTGCCAGCAGTTACGGGGCATCTAGGGGTCAGCCCCAGCATTTT. Protein: CASSYGASRGQPQHF.

The chain couples TRBV4-3 to TRBJ1-1; D unclear. Germline V lookup: CDR1 LGHNA, CDR2 YSLEER. The V and J ends lost 4 bases and 3 bases respectively, with 15 bases between them. The CDR3 consists of 15 residues. The CDR3 region is CASSPQEVSDTEAFF. The DNA for the CDR3 is TGCGCCAGCAGCCCCCAGGAGGTTTCGGACACTGAAGCTTTCTTT.